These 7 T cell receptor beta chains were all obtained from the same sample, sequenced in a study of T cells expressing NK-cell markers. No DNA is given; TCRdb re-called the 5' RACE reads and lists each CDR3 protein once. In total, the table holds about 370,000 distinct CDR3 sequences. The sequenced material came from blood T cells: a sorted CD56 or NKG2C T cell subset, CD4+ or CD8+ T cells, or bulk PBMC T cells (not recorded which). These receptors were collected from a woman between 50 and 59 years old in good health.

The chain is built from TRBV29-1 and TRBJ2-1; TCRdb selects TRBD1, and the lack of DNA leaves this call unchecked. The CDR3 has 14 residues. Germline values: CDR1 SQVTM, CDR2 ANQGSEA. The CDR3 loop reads CSVREQGGLGWKFF.

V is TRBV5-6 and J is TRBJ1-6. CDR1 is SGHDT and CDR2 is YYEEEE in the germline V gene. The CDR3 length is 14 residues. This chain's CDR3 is CASSFGVLNSPLHF.

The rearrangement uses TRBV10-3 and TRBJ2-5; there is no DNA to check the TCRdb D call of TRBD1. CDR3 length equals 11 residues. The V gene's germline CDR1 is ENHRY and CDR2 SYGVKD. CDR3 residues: CAAGTAETQYF.

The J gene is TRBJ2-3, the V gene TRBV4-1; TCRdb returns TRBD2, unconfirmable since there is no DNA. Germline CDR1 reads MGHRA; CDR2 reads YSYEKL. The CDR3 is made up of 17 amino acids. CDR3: CASSQPTGLAGTDTQYF.

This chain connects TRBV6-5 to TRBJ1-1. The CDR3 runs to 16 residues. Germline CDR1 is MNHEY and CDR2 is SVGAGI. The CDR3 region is CASSLRHSPRDTEAFF.

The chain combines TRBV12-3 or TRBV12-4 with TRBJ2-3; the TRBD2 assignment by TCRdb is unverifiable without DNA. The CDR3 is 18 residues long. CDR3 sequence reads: CASSLRGSASGSPRTQYF.

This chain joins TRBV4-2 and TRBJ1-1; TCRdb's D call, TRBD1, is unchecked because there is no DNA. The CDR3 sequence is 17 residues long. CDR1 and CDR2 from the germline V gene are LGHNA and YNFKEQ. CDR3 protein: CASSQLQLHGQGKEAFF.